The rows below give T cell receptor beta chains drawn from one sample of a study of T cell repertoires in ileal Crohn's disease. Generated by immunoSEQ multiplex PCR, the TCRdb table keeps only in-frame clones and is missing some. The sample yields around 15,000 clones, around 80% seen once. Sequenced sample: ileal tissue. The receptor source for this set is an adult with Crohn's disease. The CDR3 runs from the conserved cysteine through the conserved F or W. A D gene is named only where the DNA matches it firmly. Where a row states a size, it is once, few, many or the class of an expanded clone; other rows omit it.

TRBV5-1,TRBJ1-1,few,NA,15,CASSPNRVGTTEAFF,TGCGCCAGCAGCCCGAATCGGGTCGGGACGACTGAAGCTTTCTTT
TRBV2,TRBJ2-3,NA,TRBD2,15,CASTRSSGGTDTQYF,TGTGCCAGCACGAGGTCTAGCGGGGGGACAGATACGCAGTATTTT
TRBV5-1,TRBJ2-6,NA,NA,14,CASSVREKANVLTF,TGCGCCAGCAGCGTCCGGGAGAAGGCCAACGTCCTGACTTTC
TRBV6-6,TRBJ2-7,NA,NA,15,CASSYGWGTSYEQYF,TGTGCCAGCAGTTACGGGTGGGGGACCTCCTACGAGCAGTACTTC
TRBV9,TRBJ2-6,NA,NA,16,CASSVEGGIGANVLTF,TGTGCCAGCAGCGTAGAAGGGGGAATTGGGGCCAACGTCCTGACTTTC
TRBV28,TRBJ1-4,few,NA,14,CASSLPGVNEKLFF,TGTGCCAGCAGTTTGCCAGGGGTAAATGAAAAACTGTTTTTT
TRBV27,TRBJ1-2,few,NA,14,CASSEAGRTYGYTF,TGTGCCAGCAGTGAGGCAGGGAGGACCTATGGCTACACCTTC
TRBV21-1,TRBJ2-6,NA,NA,15,CASSKPGSGANVLTF,TGTGCCAGCAGCAAACCGGGGTCTGGGGCCAACGTCCTGACTTTC
TRBV6-5,TRBJ1-2,NA,TRBD1,16,CASSYGRTGPSGGYTF,TGTGCCAGCAGTTACGGGCGGACAGGCCCCAGTGGTGGCTACACCTTC
TRBV9,TRBJ1-2,NA,NA,15,CASSVVGQASGGYTF,TGTGCCAGCAGCGTAGTAGGGCAGGCTTCAGGTGGCTACACCTTC
TRBV6-1,TRBJ1-1,NA,NA,11,CASSDNPTAFF,TGTGCCAGCTCAGATAATCCCACCGCTTTCTTT
TRBV2,TRBJ1-5,NA,NA,13,CASSWAANQPQHF,TGTGCCAGCAGTTGGGCGGCTAATCAGCCCCAGCATTTT
TRBV27,TRBJ2-1,NA,NA,12,CASSPPGKVQFF,TGTGCCAGCAGCCCCCCGGGGAAAGTGCAGTTCTTC
TRBV5-1,TRBJ1-2,NA,NA,11,CASSGTYGYTF,TGCGCCAGCAGCGGGACCTATGGCTACACCTTC
TRBV18,TRBJ2-7,once,NA,14,CASSPGTAIYEQYF,TGTGCCAGCTCACCCGGGACGGCCATCTACGAGCAGTACTTC
TRBV5-1,TRBJ2-5,NA,TRBD1,14,CASSLTGAAETQYF,TGCGCCAGCAGCTTGACAGGGGCGGCAGAGACCCAGTACTTC
TRBV6-5,TRBJ2-1,NA,TRBD2,15,CASTQSLAGINEQFF,TGTGCCAGCACCCAGAGCTTAGCGGGGATCAATGAGCAGTTCTTC
TRBV2,TRBJ2-1,NA,NA,13,CASSHDAYNEQFF,TGTGCCAGCAGTCACGACGCGTACAATGAGCAGTTCTTC
TRBV27,TRBJ1-6,NA,NA,15,CASSSDWGLNSPLHF,TGTGCCAGCAGTTCGGACTGGGGCCTAAATTCACCCCTCCACTTT
TRBV19,TRBJ1-4,NA,NA,13,CATGSSVAEKLFF,TGTGCCACCGGGAGCTCAGTCGCCGAAAAACTGTTTTTT
TRBV30,TRBJ1-1,medium-sized,TRBD1,13,CAWIGQGWTEAFF,TGTGCCTGGATTGGACAGGGGTGGACTGAAGCTTTCTTT
TRBV23-1,TRBJ2-4,NA,TRBD1,17,CASSQNLTGKTKNIQYF,TGCGCCAGCAGTCAAAATTTGACAGGGAAGACCAAAAACATTCAGTACTTC
TRBV28,TRBJ1-2,once,NA,14,CASSLFGAGYGYTF,TGTGCCAGCAGTTTATTCGGGGCTGGCTATGGCTACACCTTC
TRBV2,TRBJ2-7,once,NA,12,CATRQENYEQYF,TGTGCCACCAGACAGGAGAACTACGAGCAGTACTTC
TRBV4-3,TRBJ2-5,NA,NA,15,CASSQDSVIRETQYF,TGCGCCAGCAGCCAAGATTCGGTCATAAGGGAGACCCAGTACTTC
TRBV7-2,TRBJ2-1,NA,NA,13,CASGLTSYNEQFF,TGTGCCAGCGGACTCACCTCCTACAATGAGCAGTTCTTC
TRBV7-2,TRBJ2-3,NA,TRBD1,16,CASSSPGTGITDTQYF,TGTGCCAGCAGCTCGCCCGGGACAGGGATAACAGATACGCAGTATTTT
TRBV19,TRBJ2-1,NA,NA,15,CASSIFEAAGNEQFF,TGTGCCAGTAGTATATTTGAGGCAGCGGGCAATGAGCAGTTCTTC
TRBV7-6,TRBJ1-6,NA,NA,16,CASSTLEGLVNSPLHF,TGTGCCAGCAGCACCCTAGAGGGACTTGTGAATTCACCCCTCCACTTT
TRBV5-1,TRBJ2-7,few,NA,14,CASSLQGAGYEQYF,TGCGCCAGCAGCTTGCAAGGGGCGGGGTACGAGCAGTACTTC
TRBV9,TRBJ1-5,NA,NA,15,CASSATPLGNQPQHF,TGTGCCAGCAGCGCCACCCCCTTGGGCAATCAGCCCCAGCATTTT
TRBV7-2,TRBJ1-1,few,NA,13,CASSNTLNTEAFF,TGTGCCAGCAGCAATACACTTAACACTGAAGCTTTCTTT
TRBV5-4,TRBJ2-3,once,NA,13,CASSLRDSDTQYF,TGTGCCAGCAGCCTACGGGACTCAGATACGCAGTATTTT
TRBV20-1,TRBJ2-4,NA,NA,11,CSARGLNIQYF,TGCAGTGCTAGGGGGCTGAACATTCAGTACTTC